This is a list of T cell receptor beta chains from one sample in a study of a mutant IDH1 vaccine in newly diagnosed glioma. Libraries were prepared by immunoSEQ multiplex PCR; TCRdb keeps only in-frame clonotypes and omits some of them. The sample has 50,000 to 65,000 clones; around 85% are singletons. These receptors have no known antigen. This sample comprised PBMCs, obtained from a glioma patient whose treatment included an IDH1 peptide vaccine. The receptors originated from a middle-aged man with glioma. Each CDR3 is given with its conserved first and last residue. D genes are given only for firm matches. Clone size appears in some rows only: once, few, many, or a class for an expanded clone.

v_gene: TRBV7-2; d_gene: -; j_gene: TRBJ1-4; abundance: once; CDR3nt: TGTGCCAGCAGTGTGGAAGGGACTTCAACTAATGAAAAACTGTTTTTT; CDR3aa: CASSVEGTSTNEKLFF
v_gene: TRBV9; d_gene: TRBD1; j_gene: TRBJ2-5; abundance: once; CDR3nt: TGTGCCAGCAGCGTAGTTCCCGGACAGGGGGCAGAGACCCAGTACTTC; CDR3aa: CASSVVPGQGAETQYF
v_gene: TRBV9; d_gene: TRBD1; j_gene: TRBJ1-1; abundance: -; CDR3nt: TGTGCCAGCAGCGAGAGGACAGGGGGGCACACTGAAGCTTTCTTT; CDR3aa: CASSERTGGHTEAFF
v_gene: TRBV5-1; d_gene: -; j_gene: TRBJ1-5; abundance: -; CDR3nt: TGCGCCAGCAGCTTAACGGGCGGTCCCAATGAGCCCCAGCATTTT; CDR3aa: CASSLTGGPNEPQHF
v_gene: TRBV19; d_gene: -; j_gene: TRBJ1-4; abundance: -; CDR3nt: TGTGCCAGTAGTAGGTATAAGACTAATGAAAAACTGTTTTTT; CDR3aa: CASSRYKTNEKLFF
v_gene: TRBV6-1; d_gene: TRBD2; j_gene: TRBJ2-2; abundance: -; CDR3nt: TGTGCCAGCAGTGCGACTTCCCCCGGGGGGGCCGTGAACACCGGGGAGCTGTTTTTT; CDR3aa: CASSATSPGGAVNTGELFF
v_gene: TRBV28; d_gene: TRBD1; j_gene: TRBJ1-5; abundance: -; CDR3nt: TGTGCCAGCAGCAGGGCCCAGGGGGCGTCGGAACAGCCCCAGCATTTT; CDR3aa: CASSRAQGASEQPQHF
v_gene: TRBV5-4; d_gene: -; j_gene: TRBJ2-7; abundance: -; CDR3nt: TGTGCCAGCAGCTTGGGGGGCAGGGAGGTAGACGAGCAGTACTTC; CDR3aa: CASSLGGREVDEQYF
v_gene: TRBV9; d_gene: -; j_gene: TRBJ2-5; abundance: -; CDR3nt: TGTGCCAGCAGCGTAAGGGGCCAAGAGACCCAGTACTTC; CDR3aa: CASSVRGQETQYF
v_gene: TRBV27; d_gene: -; j_gene: TRBJ2-7; abundance: -; CDR3nt: TGTGCCAGCAGTCGTCCGACAGGTGGACAAAAGTTCTCCTACGAGCAGTACTTC; CDR3aa: CASSRPTGGQKFSYEQYF
v_gene: TRBV18; d_gene: TRBD1; j_gene: TRBJ1-3; abundance: few; CDR3nt: TGTGCCAGCTCAACAGGGACAGGGGGATCTGGAAACACCATATATTTT; CDR3aa: CASSTGTGGSGNTIYF
v_gene: TRBV7-8; d_gene: -; j_gene: TRBJ2-5; abundance: -; CDR3nt: TGTGCCAGCGGCCTTCCGGAAGGGACCCAGTACTTC; CDR3aa: CASGLPEGTQYF
v_gene: TRBV9; d_gene: TRBD1; j_gene: TRBJ1-1; abundance: -; CDR3nt: TGTGCCAGCAGCGGGGGACAGGGGATGAACACTGAAGCTTTCTTT; CDR3aa: CASSGGQGMNTEAFF
v_gene: TRBV6-1; d_gene: TRBD2; j_gene: TRBJ2-1; abundance: -; CDR3nt: TGTGCCAGCAGTCTAGCGGCTTCCTACAATGAGCAGTTCTTC; CDR3aa: CASSLAASYNEQFF
v_gene: TRBV7-8; d_gene: -; j_gene: TRBJ1-2; abundance: -; CDR3nt: TGTGCCAGCAGCCCATCAGGGAAAGATGGCTACACCTTC; CDR3aa: CASSPSGKDGYTF
v_gene: TRBV9; d_gene: -; j_gene: TRBJ2-1; abundance: -; CDR3nt: TGTGCCAGCAATTACCAGGGAATTTCCAATGAGCAGTTCTTC; CDR3aa: CASNYQGISNEQFF
v_gene: TRBV7-2; d_gene: -; j_gene: TRBJ2-7; abundance: -; CDR3nt: TGTGCCAGCAGCTGGAGTGGGCTAGCGAAATCCTACGAGCAGTACTTC; CDR3aa: CASSWSGLAKSYEQYF
v_gene: TRBV7-8; d_gene: TRBD2; j_gene: TRBJ2-2; abundance: -; CDR3nt: TGTGCCAGCAGCTTAGTGCCTCCGGGCCCCGGGAGGACCGGGGAGCTGTTTTTT; CDR3aa: CASSLVPPGPGRTGELFF
v_gene: TRBV19; d_gene: -; j_gene: TRBJ1-1; abundance: few; CDR3nt: TGTGCCAGTAGACAAAGGCCCAAAGAAGCTTTCTTT; CDR3aa: CASRQRPKEAFF
v_gene: TRBV27; d_gene: -; j_gene: TRBJ2-2; abundance: once; CDR3nt: TGTGCCAGCAGAACTCTCGAGAGGGCCGGGGAGCTGTTTTTT; CDR3aa: CASRTLERAGELFF
v_gene: TRBV6-6; d_gene: -; j_gene: TRBJ1-3; abundance: -; CDR3nt: TGTGCCAGCAGTTACAGTGCAGGCGGAAACACCATATATTTT; CDR3aa: CASSYSAGGNTIYF
v_gene: TRBV6-5; d_gene: -; j_gene: TRBJ2-3; abundance: -; CDR3nt: TGTGCCAGCAGCTTCCAGGTCACAGATACGCAGTATTTT; CDR3aa: CASSFQVTDTQYF
v_gene: TRBV7-9; d_gene: -; j_gene: TRBJ2-2; abundance: -; CDR3nt: TGTGCCAGCAGCTTACGAGGAGGGCTGGCGGGCACCGGGGAGCTGTTTTTT; CDR3aa: CASSLRGGLAGTGELFF
v_gene: TRBV2; d_gene: TRBD1; j_gene: TRBJ2-5; abundance: -; CDR3nt: TGTGCCAGCAGTGTTGGGGACAGAAGACAAGAGACCCAGTACTTC; CDR3aa: CASSVGDRRQETQYF
v_gene: TRBV7-9; d_gene: -; j_gene: TRBJ1-5; abundance: -; CDR3nt: TGTGCCAGCAGCCCCGGGATAGATGGCAATCAGCCCCAGCATTTT; CDR3aa: CASSPGIDGNQPQHF
v_gene: TRBV5-1; d_gene: -; j_gene: TRBJ2-7; abundance: -; CDR3nt: TGCGCCAGCAGCCCGGGCTACGAGCAGTACTTC; CDR3aa: CASSPGYEQYF
v_gene: TRBV7-2; d_gene: -; j_gene: TRBJ1-4; abundance: few; CDR3nt: TGTGCCAGCAGCTTGGGGCCGTTTGAAAAACTGTTTTTT; CDR3aa: CASSLGPFEKLFF
v_gene: TRBV23-1; d_gene: -; j_gene: TRBJ2-3; abundance: -; CDR3nt: TGCGCCAGCAGCAGATCAGATACGCAGTATTTT; CDR3aa: CASSRSDTQYF
v_gene: TRBV10-3; d_gene: TRBD2; j_gene: TRBJ2-7; abundance: once; CDR3nt: TGTGCCATCAGTGATCGGGGGCTAGCGGGAGTCGAGCAGTACTTC; CDR3aa: CAISDRGLAGVEQYF
v_gene: TRBV19; d_gene: -; j_gene: TRBJ2-7; abundance: -; CDR3nt: TGTGCCAGTAGTATAGGGTCTGGGTCCACCTACGAGCAGTACTTC; CDR3aa: CASSIGSGSTYEQYF
v_gene: TRBV4-2; d_gene: -; j_gene: TRBJ2-6; abundance: -; CDR3nt: TGTGCCAGCAGGGCGGGCGGTCAGGGTTTGGTCTCTGGGGCCAACGTCCTGACTTTC; CDR3aa: CASRAGGQGLVSGANVLTF
v_gene: TRBV29-1; d_gene: TRBD2; j_gene: TRBJ2-3; abundance: -; CDR3nt: TGCAGCGTCCGAGCGGGAAGCACAGATACGCAGTATTTT; CDR3aa: CSVRAGSTDTQYF
v_gene: TRBV14; d_gene: -; j_gene: TRBJ2-1; abundance: -; CDR3nt: TGTGCCAGCAGCCAAGACCCAATAGCAAATGAGCAGTTCTTC; CDR3aa: CASSQDPIANEQFF
v_gene: TRBV28; d_gene: TRBD2; j_gene: TRBJ2-7; abundance: -; CDR3nt: TGTGCCAGCACCGTGGGGCTAGCGGGCCCACCGCGGTACTTC; CDR3aa: CASTVGLAGPPRYF
v_gene: TRBV28; d_gene: TRBD2; j_gene: TRBJ2-2; abundance: -; CDR3nt: TGTGCCAGTCGGGGACTAGCTCGGACCGGGGAGCTGTTTTTT; CDR3aa: CASRGLARTGELFF
v_gene: TRBV2; d_gene: -; j_gene: TRBJ2-1; abundance: -; CDR3nt: TGTGCCAGCAGACGGGGGTTCGATGAGCAGTTCTTC; CDR3aa: CASRRGFDEQFF
v_gene: TRBV7-2; d_gene: -; j_gene: TRBJ2-5; abundance: -; CDR3nt: TGTGCCAGCAGCTTATCGTGGCGTCTCGGCCAAGAGACCCAGTACTTC; CDR3aa: CASSLSWRLGQETQYF
v_gene: TRBV2; d_gene: TRBD1; j_gene: TRBJ1-5; abundance: few; CDR3nt: TGTGCCAGCACGGGACAGGGCAAACAGCCCCAGCATTTT; CDR3aa: CASTGQGKQPQHF
v_gene: TRBV28; d_gene: TRBD1; j_gene: TRBJ1-5; abundance: -; CDR3nt: TGTGCCAGCAGTTTAGTACAGGGGCACCAGCCCCAGCATTTT; CDR3aa: CASSLVQGHQPQHF
v_gene: TRBV9; d_gene: -; j_gene: TRBJ1-4; abundance: -; CDR3nt: TGTGCCAGCAGCCCACCCTCCGCGAAACTGTTTTTT; CDR3aa: CASSPPSAKLFF
v_gene: TRBV9; d_gene: TRBD2; j_gene: TRBJ2-7; abundance: -; CDR3nt: TGTGCCAGCAGCTCAGGCGCAGGGAGCGGGGCCTACGAGCAGTACTTC; CDR3aa: CASSSGAGSGAYEQYF
v_gene: TRBV7-3; d_gene: -; j_gene: TRBJ2-7; abundance: -; CDR3nt: TGTGCCAGCAGCTTGTCTTGGCAATCTGGGGAGCAGTACTTC; CDR3aa: CASSLSWQSGEQYF
v_gene: TRBV4-1; d_gene: -; j_gene: TRBJ1-1; abundance: few; CDR3nt: TGCGCCAGCAGCCACGACGGACAGTGGGTGAACACTGAAGCTTTCTTT; CDR3aa: CASSHDGQWVNTEAFF
v_gene: TRBV5-1; d_gene: -; j_gene: TRBJ2-5; abundance: -; CDR3nt: TGCGCCAGCAGCTTGGGTCCAGGGAAGGGAGAGACCCAGTACTTC; CDR3aa: CASSLGPGKGETQYF
v_gene: TRBV6-4; d_gene: TRBD2; j_gene: TRBJ2-2; abundance: -; CDR3nt: TGTGCCAGCAGTCCTAGCGGGAGTTGGTACACCGGGGAGCTGTTTTTT; CDR3aa: CASSPSGSWYTGELFF
v_gene: TRBV19; d_gene: -; j_gene: TRBJ2-3; abundance: once; CDR3nt: TGTGCCAGTAGTATGAGCGCAGATACGCAGTATTTT; CDR3aa: CASSMSADTQYF
v_gene: TRBV4-2; d_gene: TRBD2; j_gene: TRBJ2-3; abundance: -; CDR3nt: TGTGCCAGCAGCCAAGCGACTAGCGGGAGTGCAGATACGCAGTATTTT; CDR3aa: CASSQATSGSADTQYF
v_gene: TRBV13; d_gene: -; j_gene: TRBJ1-2; abundance: -; CDR3nt: TGTGCCAGCAGAACAAGGTTGGACTATGGCTACACCTTC; CDR3aa: CASRTRLDYGYTF
v_gene: TRBV9; d_gene: -; j_gene: TRBJ2-1; abundance: few; CDR3nt: TGTGCCAGCAGCGTAGTCCTTACTAGCTCCTACAATGAGCAGTTCTTC; CDR3aa: CASSVVLTSSYNEQFF
v_gene: TRBV7-6; d_gene: TRBD2; j_gene: TRBJ2-5; abundance: -; CDR3nt: TGTGCCAGCAGCTCCCCAACTAGCGGGAGTAAGACCCAGTACTTC; CDR3aa: CASSSPTSGSKTQYF